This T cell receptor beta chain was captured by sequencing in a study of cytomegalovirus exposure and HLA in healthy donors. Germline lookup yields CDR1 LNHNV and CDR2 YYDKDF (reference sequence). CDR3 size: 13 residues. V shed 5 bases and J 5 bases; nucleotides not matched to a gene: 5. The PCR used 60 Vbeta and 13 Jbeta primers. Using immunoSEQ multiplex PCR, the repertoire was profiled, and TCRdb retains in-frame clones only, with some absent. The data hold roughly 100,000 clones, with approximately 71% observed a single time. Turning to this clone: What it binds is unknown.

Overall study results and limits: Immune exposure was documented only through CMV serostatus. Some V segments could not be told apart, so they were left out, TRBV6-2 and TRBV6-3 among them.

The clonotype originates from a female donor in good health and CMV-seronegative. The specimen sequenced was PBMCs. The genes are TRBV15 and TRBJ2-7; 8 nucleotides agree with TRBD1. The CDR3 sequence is CATSRTGIDEQYF. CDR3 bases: TGTGCCACCAGCCGGACAGGGATAGACGAGCAGTACTTC.